These T cell receptor beta chains were read from a single sample in a study of blood T cell repertoires in COVID-19. Profiled with immunoSEQ multiplex PCR; TCRdb holds only in-frame clones, not every one. In the table there are about 140,000 clones, around four fifths of which are singletons. Sequencing was done on a sample of PBMCs or T cells enriched from blood (not recorded which). The receptors shown here come from an older man who had been exposed to COVID-19. Both conserved end residues are part of each CDR3. D genes are given only for firm matches. The size entry is marked missing in some rows and otherwise reads once, few, many or a size class.

TGTGCCAGCACCCTGGGACAGGGGGCTAATGAAAAACTGTTTTTT,CASTLGQGANEKLFF,TRBJ1-4,TRBV2,TRBD1,.
TGTGCCAGCCGGCGGGGTCTAGGAGGGACCGGGGAGCTGTTTTTT,CASRRGLGGTGELFF,TRBJ2-2,TRBV6-5,.,.
TGTGCCAGCAGTTTATCTTCCTGGGGCATCGGACGCCCGGATACGCAGTATTTT,CASSLSSWGIGRPDTQYF,TRBJ2-3,TRBV27,.,many
TGTGCCAGTCAACCCGGGACAAGTTATGGCTACACCTTC,CASQPGTSYGYTF,TRBJ1-2,TRBV19,.,.
TGTGCCAGCAGTTCCCCTTTAATTTCGTCTAGCGGATACTCCTACGAGCAGTACTTC,CASSSPLISSSGYSYEQYF,TRBJ2-7,TRBV28,TRBD2,.
TGTGCCAGCAGCTTGGCAACAGGGATAGATGAAAAACTGTTTTTT,CASSLATGIDEKLFF,TRBJ1-4,TRBV7-9,.,.
TGTGCCAGCAGTTCTTTAGGTGTTGAGGGTAATGAAAAACTGTTTTTT,CASSSLGVEGNEKLFF,TRBJ1-4,TRBV27,.,.
TGCGCCAGCAGCCAAGAGAAAGCCAGGGGTACCTACGAGCAGTACTTC,CASSQEKARGTYEQYF,TRBJ2-7,TRBV4-1,.,few
TGTGCCAGCAGTTCCCGGACAGGGGTGGTGTACGAGCAGTACTTC,CASSSRTGVVYEQYF,TRBJ2-7,TRBV27,TRBD1,.
TGTGCCAGCAGATCTGGTGGACAGGCTTACAATGAGCAGTTCTTC,CASRSGGQAYNEQFF,TRBJ2-1,TRBV7-2,TRBD1,many
TGTGCCAGCAGCCAAGGACAGGGGGCCAGCAATCAGCCCCAGCATTTT,CASSQGQGASNQPQHF,TRBJ1-5,TRBV4-2,TRBD1,.
TGTGCCAGCAAATCGGACAGGTCAGAAGAGACCCAGTACTTC,CASKSDRSEETQYF,TRBJ2-5,TRBV2,TRBD1,.
TGTGCCAGCAGCTGGGACAGCGTTTATCAGCCCCAGCATTTT,CASSWDSVYQPQHF,TRBJ1-5,TRBV3-1/TRBV3-2,TRBD1,.
TGTGCCAGCAGTGGGCAGACACCCCCCGAGCAGTACTTC,CASSGQTPPEQYF,TRBJ2-7,TRBV28,.,.
TGTGCCAGCAGATATTCTGGGACAGGGGATGCCAGGGAGCTGTTTTTT,CASRYSGTGDARELFF,TRBJ2-2,TRBV28,TRBD1,few
TGCGCCAGCAGCTTTGGCCTAGCGGGGGCCCTCAATGAGCAGTTCTTC,CASSFGLAGALNEQFF,TRBJ2-1,TRBV5-1,TRBD2,.
TGTGCCAGCAGCCCCCTTAGGAGTCCTCAGTACTTC,CASSPLRSPQYF,TRBJ2-4,TRBV11-2,.,.
TGTGCCAGCAGTTTATCTCTCTCGGGTAGCGACGAGCAGTACTTC,CASSLSLSGSDEQYF,TRBJ2-7,TRBV28,.,.
TGTGCCAGCAGCGTAGACAGGGGCCAAGAGACCCAGTACTTC,CASSVDRGQETQYF,TRBJ2-5,TRBV2,TRBD1,.
TGTGCCAGCAGGGGTGGGACGGGAGGAATAAACGAGCAGTACTTC,CASRGGTGGINEQYF,TRBJ2-7,TRBV6-5,TRBD2,.
TGTGCCAGCAGCCCCCGACAATTAGCCAAAAACATTCAGTACTTC,CASSPRQLAKNIQYF,TRBJ2-4,TRBV5-6,.,.
TGTGCCAGTAGTGGCCTGACTGAAGCTTTCTTT,CASSGLTEAFF,TRBJ1-1,TRBV19,.,.
TGTGCCAGCAGTGAGGACAGGGTGGATTACGAGCAGTACTTC,CASSEDRVDYEQYF,TRBJ2-7,TRBV2,TRBD1,once
TGTGCCAGCAGCAACACGGGACAGGGGCTAAAAGAGACCCAGTACTTC,CASSNTGQGLKETQYF,TRBJ2-5,TRBV7-2,TRBD1,.
TGTGCCAGCAGTTCGACTCGAAGGAATGAAAAACTGTTTTTT,CASSSTRRNEKLFF,TRBJ1-4,TRBV28,.,.
TGCAGCGCGGGACAGGGGAGATTGGGGAACACTGAAGCTTTCTTT,CSAGQGRLGNTEAFF,TRBJ1-1,TRBV29-1,TRBD1,once
TGTGCCAGCAGTTTGTCCGGGACAGGGGGTAATCAGCCCCAGCATTTT,CASSLSGTGGNQPQHF,TRBJ1-5,TRBV27,TRBD1,.
TGTGCCAGCAGCTACACCGACTATGGCTACACCTTC,CASSYTDYGYTF,TRBJ1-2,TRBV5-6,.,.
TGTGCCAGCAGTGATTCAGGGGTCTATGGCTACACCTTC,CASSDSGVYGYTF,TRBJ1-2,TRBV2,.,.
TGTGCCAGCAGTTACTCGACACTAGGGATCGCCTCTGGGGCCAACGTCCTGACTTTC,CASSYSTLGIASGANVLTF,TRBJ2-6,TRBV6-2/TRBV6-3,.,once
TGTGCCAGCAGTGAGGACAGGGGGCCCCTCCACTTT,CASSEDRGPLHF,TRBJ1-6,TRBV12-3/TRBV12-4,TRBD1,.
TGTGCCAGCAGCCAACCGCGAGCGGGAGTATTGAAGACCCAGTACTTC,CASSQPRAGVLKTQYF,TRBJ2-5,TRBV6-2/TRBV6-3,TRBD2,.
TGTGCCAGCAAGGGTCCTCGGGGCACTGAAGCTTTCTTT,CASKGPRGTEAFF,TRBJ1-1,TRBV27,.,.